The T cell receptor beta chain under discussion was sequenced for a study of response to subunit inactivated influenza vaccine. About this clonotype itself: Its antigen is currently unknown.

General study results and limits: The authors proposed limited new T cell recruitment per seasonal influenza vaccination.

TCRdb used MiXCR to reprocess the RT-PCR reads, holding one entry per CDR3 protein. Counted here are around 320,000 distinct CDR3 sequences, about 20% occurring once; the ten biggest clones make up 10%. The origin of this receptor is a man aged 50 to 69 who received an inactivated influenza vaccine. Here the sequenced sample was PBMCs from blood, taken about 20 months after vaccination.

CDR3 amino acids: CASSYSIQASGYTF. CDR3 bases: TGTGCCAGCAGTTACTCGATACAGGCCTCCGGCTACACCTTC. The chain links TRBV6-5 to TRBJ1-2, with D possibly being TRBD1 (5 bases). Trimming pared 0 bases from V and 8 bases from J, leaving 13 bases between. CDR1 and CDR2 from the germline V gene are MNHEY and SVGAGI. The CDR3 has 14 residues.